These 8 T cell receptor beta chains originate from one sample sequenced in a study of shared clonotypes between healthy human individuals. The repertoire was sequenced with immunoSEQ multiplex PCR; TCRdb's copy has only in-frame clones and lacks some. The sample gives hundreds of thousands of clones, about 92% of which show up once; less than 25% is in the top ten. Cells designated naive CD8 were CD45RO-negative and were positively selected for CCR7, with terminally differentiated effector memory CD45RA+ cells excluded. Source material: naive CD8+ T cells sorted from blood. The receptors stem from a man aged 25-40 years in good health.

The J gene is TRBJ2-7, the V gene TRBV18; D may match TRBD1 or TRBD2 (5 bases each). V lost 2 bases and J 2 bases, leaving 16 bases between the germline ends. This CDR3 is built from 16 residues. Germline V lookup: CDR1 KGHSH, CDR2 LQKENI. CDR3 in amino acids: CASSPIGAEGPYEQYF. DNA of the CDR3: TGTGCCAGCTCACCAATTGGGGCAGAGGGGCCCTACGAGCAGTACTTC.

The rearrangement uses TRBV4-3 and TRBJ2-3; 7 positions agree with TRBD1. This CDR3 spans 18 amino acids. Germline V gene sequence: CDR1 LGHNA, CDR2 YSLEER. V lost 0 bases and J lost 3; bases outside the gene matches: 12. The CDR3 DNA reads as TGCGCCAGCAGCCAAGATCCCGACAGGGATGATAAAACAGATACGCAGTATTTT. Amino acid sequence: CASSQDPDRDDKTDTQYF.

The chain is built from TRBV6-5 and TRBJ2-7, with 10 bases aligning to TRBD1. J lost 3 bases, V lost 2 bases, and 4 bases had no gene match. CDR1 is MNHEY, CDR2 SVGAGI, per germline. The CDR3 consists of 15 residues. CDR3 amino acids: CASSYEDRGFYEQYF. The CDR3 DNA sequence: TGTGCCAGCAGTTACGAGGACAGGGGGTTCTACGAGCAGTACTTC.

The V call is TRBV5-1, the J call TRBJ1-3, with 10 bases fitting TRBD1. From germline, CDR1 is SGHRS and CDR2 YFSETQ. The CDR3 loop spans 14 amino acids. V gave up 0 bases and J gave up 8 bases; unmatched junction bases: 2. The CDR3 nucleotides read TGCGCCAGCAGCTTGGGACAGGGGGCAGACACCATATATTTT. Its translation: CASSLGQGADTIYF.

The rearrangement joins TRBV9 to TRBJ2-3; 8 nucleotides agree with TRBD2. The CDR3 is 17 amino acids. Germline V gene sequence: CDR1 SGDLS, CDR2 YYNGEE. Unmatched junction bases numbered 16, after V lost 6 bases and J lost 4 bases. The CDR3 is CASTDRVGGAAPDTQYF. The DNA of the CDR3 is TGTGCCAGCACCGACCGGGTCGGGGGGGCCGCCCCAGATACGCAGTATTTT.

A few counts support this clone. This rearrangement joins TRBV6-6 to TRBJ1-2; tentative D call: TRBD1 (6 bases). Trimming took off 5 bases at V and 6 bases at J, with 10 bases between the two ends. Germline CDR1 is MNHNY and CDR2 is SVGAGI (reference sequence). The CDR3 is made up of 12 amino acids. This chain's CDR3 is CASSGGPDGYTF. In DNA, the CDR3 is TGTGCCAGCAGTGGGGGCCCGGATGGCTACACCTTC.

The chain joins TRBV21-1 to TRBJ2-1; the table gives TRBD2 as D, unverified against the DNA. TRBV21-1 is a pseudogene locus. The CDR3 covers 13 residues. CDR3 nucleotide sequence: TGTGCCAGCAGTCCTCGACTAGCCAATGAGCAGTTCTTC. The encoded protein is CASSPRLANEQFF.

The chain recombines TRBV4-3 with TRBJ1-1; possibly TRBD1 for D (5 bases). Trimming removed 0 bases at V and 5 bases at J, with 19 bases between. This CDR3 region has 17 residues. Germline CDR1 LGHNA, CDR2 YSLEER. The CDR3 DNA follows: TGCGCCAGCAGCCAAGATTTGACACAAAGGGGAGGAACTGAAGCTTTCTTT. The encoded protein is CASSQDLTQRGGTEAFF.